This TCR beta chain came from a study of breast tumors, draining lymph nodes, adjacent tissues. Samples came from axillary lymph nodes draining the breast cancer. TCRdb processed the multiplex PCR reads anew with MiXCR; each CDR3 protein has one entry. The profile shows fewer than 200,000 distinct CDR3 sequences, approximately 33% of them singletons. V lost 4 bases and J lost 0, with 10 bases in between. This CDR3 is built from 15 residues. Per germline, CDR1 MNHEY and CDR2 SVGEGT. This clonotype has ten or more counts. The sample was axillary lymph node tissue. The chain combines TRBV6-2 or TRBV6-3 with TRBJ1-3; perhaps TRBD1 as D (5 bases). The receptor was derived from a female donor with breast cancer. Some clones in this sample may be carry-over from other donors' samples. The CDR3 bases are TGTGCCAGCAGTTCCCTCGACAGCTCTGGAAACACCATATATTTT. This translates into CASSSLDSSGNTIYF.